This TCR beta chain appears in the sequencing data of a study of blood T cell repertoires in COVID-19. Contact with a PCR-confirmed or clinician-diagnosed COVID-19 case occurred within 2 weeks of entry. The method was immunoSEQ multiplex PCR; TCRdb's version includes in-frame clones alone and lacks a portion of them. Among about 250,000 clones listed, around 84% were seen once. This CDR3 region has 13 residues. The V and J ends lost 3 bases and 0 bases respectively, with 6 bases between them. The germline V gene encodes CDR1 SEHNR and CDR2 FQNEAQ (reference sequence). This sequence originates from a man aged 40-49 years who had been exposed to COVID-19. Sequences were obtained from PBMCs or T cells enriched from blood (not recorded which). The chain carries TRBV7-9 and TRBJ2-7, with no clear D. The CDR3 nucleotides are TGTGCCAGCAGCTTTCCTAGCTCCTACGAGCAGTACTTC. This codes for CASSFPSSYEQYF.